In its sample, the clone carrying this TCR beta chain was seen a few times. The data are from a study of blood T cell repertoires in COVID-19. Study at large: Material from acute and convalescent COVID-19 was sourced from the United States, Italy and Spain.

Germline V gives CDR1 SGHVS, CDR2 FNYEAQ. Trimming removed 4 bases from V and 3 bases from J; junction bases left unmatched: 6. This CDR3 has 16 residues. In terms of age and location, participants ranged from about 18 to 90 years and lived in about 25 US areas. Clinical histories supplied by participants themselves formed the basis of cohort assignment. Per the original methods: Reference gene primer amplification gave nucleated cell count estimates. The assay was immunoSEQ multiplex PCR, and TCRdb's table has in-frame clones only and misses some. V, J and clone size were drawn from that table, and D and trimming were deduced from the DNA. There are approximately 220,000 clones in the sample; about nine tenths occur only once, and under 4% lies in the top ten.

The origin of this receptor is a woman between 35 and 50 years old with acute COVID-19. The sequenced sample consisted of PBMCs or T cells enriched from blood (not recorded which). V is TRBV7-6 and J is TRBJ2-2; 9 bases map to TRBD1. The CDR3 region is CASSSDTGGYTGELFF. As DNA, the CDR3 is TGTGCCAGCAGCTCGGACACAGGGGGCTACACCGGGGAGCTGTTTTTT.